This passage covers 21 T cell receptor beta chains from one sample sequenced in a study of cytomegalovirus exposure and HLA in healthy donors. Data came from immunoSEQ multiplex PCR; TCRdb stores just in-frame clones and leaves some out. The sample lists 150,000 to 250,000 clones; 75% to 85% were seen once. Sequencing was performed on PBMCs. All receptors derive from a woman younger than 45 in good health and CMV-seropositive.

This clone has only a few counts. The chain uses TRBV29-1 and TRBJ2-3; unclear D gene. Germline V CDR1 and CDR2: SQVTM, ANQGSEA. There are 14 residues in the CDR3. The V gene lost 1 base and the J gene lost 2 bases, with 10 bases spanning the gap. The CDR3, as DNA: TGCAGCGTTGAAGGGGCGAACAACACAGATACGCAGTATTTT. Translation: CSVEGANNTDTQYF.

J is TRBJ2-3 and V is TRBV7-3; a weak D match, TRBD2 (6 bases). Trimming left V 3 bases short and J 1 base short, with 11 bases between. Germline V gene lookup returns CDR1 SGHTA and CDR2 FQGTGA. The CDR3 covers 15 residues. The CDR3 DNA is TGTGCCAGCAGCTTTGTGGGAGGACGCACAGATACGCAGTATTTT. Its translation is CASSFVGGRTDTQYF.

V is TRBV2 and J is TRBJ2-2; TRBD2 matches 8 bases. The germline CDR1 and CDR2 sequences are SNHLY and FYNNEI. The junction had 3 bases not matched to a gene; V was cut back by 5 bases and J by 1 base. The CDR3 runs 15 residues. CDR3 nucleotide sequence: TGTGCCAGCAGTCTCCTAGCGGGGAACACCGGGGAGCTGTTTTTT. Protein: CASSLLAGNTGELFF.

The chain couples TRBV29-1 to TRBJ2-3, with D hard to call. V was trimmed by 4 bases and J by 1 base, leaving 9 bases between them. The V gene's germline CDR1 is SQVTM and CDR2 ANQGSEA. CDR3 length: 13 amino acids. CDR3 DNA: TGCAGCGTTGGAGCTGAGGGCACAGATACGCAGTATTTT. It is translated as CSVGAEGTDTQYF.

This chain links TRBV10-3 with TRBJ1-1; TRBD1 aligns across 7 bases. Germline lookup yields CDR1 ENHRY and CDR2 SYGVKD. The CDR3 is made up of 12 amino acids. The junction had 4 bases not matched to a gene; V was cut back by 9 bases and J by 3 bases. CDR3 in DNA: TGTGCCATTACAGGGGAAGACACTGAAGCTTTCTTT. It is translated as CAITGEDTEAFF.

The chain uses TRBV19 and TRBJ1-5, with TRBD1 as a possible D gene (5 bases). The CDR3 length is 14 residues. Germline lookup yields CDR1 LNHDA and CDR2 SQIVND (reference sequence). Between the trimmed V and J ends, which lost 7 bases and 3 bases, there was a span of 13 bases. The CDR3: CASTRQGINQPQHF. For the CDR3, the DNA is TGTGCCAGTACCCGGCAGGGTATCAATCAGCCCCAGCATTTT.

The V gene is TRBV27, the J gene TRBJ2-7; 11 nucleotides line up with TRBD2. Germline V gene data show CDR1 as MNHEY and CDR2 as SMNVEV (reference sequence). There are 14 residues in the CDR3. The V gene end was trimmed by 5 bases and the J gene end by 7 bases; junction bases not matched to a gene: 7. The chain's CDR3 is CASSNSGRAFEQYF. CDR3 nucleotides: TGTGCCAGCAGTAATAGCGGGAGGGCGTTTGAGCAGTACTTC.

In nucleotides, the CDR3 is TGTGCCAGCAGCTTAGAGAGGGTGGCCCCCTACAATGAGCAGTTCTTC. Translation: CASSLERVAPYNEQFF. The chain has TRBV7-8 and TRBJ2-1; a possible D gene is TRBD2 (5 bases). The V and J ends lost 1 base and 2 bases respectively, with 12 bases between them. The germline V gene encodes CDR1 SGHVS and CDR2 FQNEAQ. This CDR3 contains 16 residues. The whole variable domain, filled in from reference TRBV7-8 and TRBJ2-1, reads GAGVSQSPRYKVAKRGQDVALRCDPISGHVSLFWYQQALGQGPEFLTYFQNEAQLDKSGLPSDRFFAERPEGSVSTLKIQRTQQEDSAVYLCASSLERVAPYNEQFFGPGTRLTVL.

This clone was seen only a few times. The V call is TRBV4-1, the J call TRBJ2-7; 8 positions agree with TRBD2. Germline V gene data show CDR1 as MGHRA and CDR2 as YSYEKL. This CDR3 region has 16 residues. With V trimmed by 1 base and J by 3 bases, 8 bases remained unmatched. As DNA, the CDR3 is TGCGCCAGCAGCCAAGCGGGTAGCGGGACAATCTACGAGCAGTACTTC. It translates to CASSQAGSGTIYEQYF.

This clone was observed once. V is TRBV13 and J is TRBJ2-5; tentative D call: TRBD1 (5 bases). The germline V and J ends were trimmed by 5 bases and 0 bases, with 13 bases remaining between them. CDR3 length: 15 residues. CDR1 PRHDT and CDR2 FYEKMQ come from the germline V gene (reference sequence). For the CDR3, the DNA is TGTGCCAGCAGCACCCGGACAAACTACCAAGAGACCCAGTACTTC. Amino acids: CASSTRTNYQETQYF.

This rearrangement joins TRBV19 to TRBJ2-7; 9 nucleotides align to TRBD1. V lost 3 bases to trimming and J lost 0 bases; unmatched junction nucleotides: 15. This CDR3 has 19 residues. Germline V gene data show CDR1 as LNHDA and CDR2 as SQIVND (reference sequence). CDR3 nucleotides: TGTGCCAGTAGTATTACCGGGACAGGGAACTTAAGAAGCTCCTACGAGCAGTACTTC. This translates into CASSITGTGNLRSSYEQYF. Filled out from reference TRBV19 and TRBJ2-7, the complete variable domain reads DGGITQSPKYLFRKEGQNVTLSCEQNLNHDAMYWYRQDPGQGLRLIYYSQIVNDFQKGDIAEGYSVSREKKESFPLTVTSAQKNPTAFYLCASSITGTGNLRSSYEQYFGPGTRLTVT.

The chain links TRBV9 to TRBJ2-1; TRBD2 matches at 7 bases. Per the germline V gene, CDR1 is SGDLS and CDR2 is YYNGEE. The ends lost 1 base at V and 7 bases at J; junction bases unmatched: 11. This CDR3 has 16 amino acids. The DNA for the CDR3 is TGTGCCAGCAGCGTAACCGGACTAGAAGGCGGGAATGAGCAGTTCTTC. It codes for CASSVTGLEGGNEQFF.

This clone was detected once. Here the CDR3 reads CATLSRNSYEQYF. CDR3 in DNA: TGTGCCACCTTGTCGAGAAACTCCTACGAGCAGTACTTC. The V gene is TRBV27, the J gene TRBJ2-7; D is uncertain. V shed 10 bases and J shed 0 bases, with 13 bases lying between them. Germline loops: CDR1 MNHEY, CDR2 SMNVEV (reference sequence). The CDR3 loop spans 13 amino acids.

This clone showed up just once. The chain carries TRBV9 and TRBJ1-2; possible D gene TRBD1, 5 bases. Per germline, CDR1 SGDLS and CDR2 YYNGEE. Trimming left V 4 bases short and J 2 bases short, with 12 bases between. The CDR3 consists of 14 residues. CDR3 amino acids: CASSNLQENYGYTF. DNA for the CDR3: TGTGCCAGCAGCAACCTACAGGAGAACTATGGCTACACCTTC.

The J gene is TRBJ2-2, the V gene TRBV4-1, with 8 bases fitting TRBD2. The CDR3 covers 16 residues. Germline CDR1 reads MGHRA; CDR2 reads YSYEKL. J lost 5 bases, V lost 1 base, and 6 bases had no gene match. The CDR3 here is CASSQGWGLETGELFF. In DNA, the CDR3 is TGCGCCAGCAGCCAAGGGTGGGGACTAGAGACCGGGGAGCTGTTTTTT.

This clone was seen a few times. This rearrangement joins TRBV4-1 to TRBJ2-1; 9 nucleotides match TRBD1. The junction had 10 bases not matched to a gene; V was cut back by 8 bases and J by 8 bases. The germline V gene has CDR1 MGHRA and CDR2 YSYEKL. CDR3 length equals 14 residues. The CDR3 protein is CASEDRGNSYEQFF. DNA for the CDR3: TGCGCCAGCGAAGACAGGGGGAATTCCTATGAGCAGTTCTTC.

This clone was picked up a small number of times. This chain connects TRBV14 to TRBJ2-7; no definite D call. The CDR3 extends over 14 amino acids. Germline V gene lookup returns CDR1 SGHDN and CDR2 FVKESK. The V end lost 2 bases, the J end lost 7 bases, and 15 bases lay between the germline ends. DNA for the CDR3: TGTGCCAGCAGCCAATATGAGGATTCGGGTGAGCAGTACTTC. It codes for CASSQYEDSGEQYF.

In its sample, this clone was seen a few times. This chain links TRBV2 with TRBJ2-7; no firm D call. The V end lost 2 bases, the J end lost 7 bases, and 6 bases lay between the germline ends. Per germline, CDR1 SNHLY and CDR2 FYNNEI. The CDR3 totals 11 residues. In DNA, the CDR3 is TGTGCCAGCAGTGAACGGTCAGAGCAGTACTTC. Protein product: CASSERSEQYF.

This clone is a singleton in its sample. J is TRBJ1-5 and V is TRBV19; maybe TRBD1 (5 bases). The V end was cut by 1 base, the J end by 2 bases, with 9 bases between. The CDR3 is 15 residues long. Germline assignment: CDR1 LNHDA and CDR2 SQIVND (reference sequence). The CDR3 nucleotides are TGTGCCAGTAGTATAGTAGGGGAGGGCAATCAGCCCCAGCATTTT. Protein sequence: CASSIVGEGNQPQHF.

V is TRBV27 and J is TRBJ2-7, with 8 nucleotides matching TRBD1. V shed 3 bases, J shed 3 bases, and the junction held 10 bases outside the gene matches. CDR1 and CDR2 (germline): MNHEY, SMNVEV (reference sequence). There are 16 residues in the CDR3. The CDR3 sequence is CASSLVYGQGGYEQYF. The CDR3 DNA reads TGTGCCAGCAGTTTGGTTTACGGACAGGGAGGCTACGAGCAGTACTTC.

This CDR3 is CASTNQGREELFF. In DNA, the CDR3 is TGTGCCAGCACCAACCAGGGGCGTGAGGAGCTGTTTTTT. This chain uses TRBV27 with TRBJ2-2, with D possibly being TRBD1 (6 bases). The V end lost 7 bases, the J end lost 10 bases, and 16 bases lay between the germline ends. The CDR3 length is 13 residues. CDR1 and CDR2 (germline): MNHEY, SMNVEV (reference sequence).